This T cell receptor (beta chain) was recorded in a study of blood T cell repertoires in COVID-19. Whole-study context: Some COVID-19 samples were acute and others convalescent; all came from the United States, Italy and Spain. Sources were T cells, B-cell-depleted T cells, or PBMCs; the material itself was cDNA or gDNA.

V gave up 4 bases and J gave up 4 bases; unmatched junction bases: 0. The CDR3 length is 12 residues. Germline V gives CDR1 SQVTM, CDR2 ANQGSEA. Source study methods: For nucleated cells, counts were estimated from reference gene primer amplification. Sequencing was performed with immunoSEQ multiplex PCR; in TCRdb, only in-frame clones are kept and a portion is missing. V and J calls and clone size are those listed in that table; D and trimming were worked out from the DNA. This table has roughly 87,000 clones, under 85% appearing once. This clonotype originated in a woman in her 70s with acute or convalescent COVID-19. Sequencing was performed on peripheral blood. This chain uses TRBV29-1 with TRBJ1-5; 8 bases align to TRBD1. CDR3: CSVGTGNQPQHF. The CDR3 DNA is TGCAGCGTTGGGACAGGGAATCAGCCCCAGCATTTT. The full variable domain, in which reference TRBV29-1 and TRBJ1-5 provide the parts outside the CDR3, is SAVISQKPSRDICQRGTSLTIQCQVDSQVTMMFWYRQQPGQSLTLIATANQGSEATYESGFVIDKFPISRPNLTFSTLTVSNMSPEDSSIYLCSVGTGNQPQHFGDGTRLSIL.